The clone carrying this T cell receptor beta chain was seen only once. This sample was included in a study of cytomegalovirus exposure and HLA in healthy donors. The CDR3 loop spans 17 amino acids. CDR1 SGHVS and CDR2 FNYEAQ come from the germline V gene. The V end was cut by 2 bases, the J end by 2 bases, with 17 bases between. Both 60 Vbeta primers and 13 Jbeta primers went into the PCR. Produced via immunoSEQ multiplex PCR; TCRdb's table is partial and in-frame only. This sample has tens of thousands of clones; 78% occur once, and the top ten carry 4.5% to 7%. The rearrangement links TRBV7-6 to TRBJ2-3; weak D call: TRBD1 (6 bases). The clonotype originates from a male donor in good health and CMV-seropositive. Sequencing used PBMCs. DNA for the CDR3: TGTGCCAGCAGCTTATACGCAGGGGCCCTGTACACAGATACGCAGTATTTT. Encoded protein: CASSLYAGALYTDTQYF.